The sequence of this TCR beta chain was determined in a study of blood T cell repertoires in COVID-19. Data came from immunoSEQ multiplex PCR; TCRdb stores just in-frame clones and leaves some out. Altogether about 300,000 clones are present, roughly nine tenths being singletons, with the ten largest covering less than 3%. Within 2 weeks of study entry, exposed participants had contacted a PCR-confirmed or clinician-diagnosed COVID-19 case. V lost 3 bases to trimming and J lost 4 bases; unmatched junction nucleotides: 5. Per the germline V gene, CDR1 is SGHVS and CDR2 is FQNEAQ. The CDR3 has 15 amino acids.

This TCR derives from a woman aged 45 to 65 who had been exposed to COVID-19. V is TRBV7-8 and J is TRBJ2-3; 9 bases agree with TRBD2. Material for sequencing was PBMCs or T cells enriched from blood (not recorded which). The CDR3 bases are TGTGCCAGCAGCTTTGCGGGGGGGCTGGCAGATACGCAGTATTTT. Its protein is CASSFAGGLADTQYF.